The 26 T cell receptor beta chains given below trace back to one sample, sequenced in a study of blood T cell repertoires in COVID-19. Libraries were prepared by immunoSEQ multiplex PCR; TCRdb keeps only in-frame clonotypes and omits some of them. This repertoire shows about 160,000 clones, approximately 84% found once; its top ten account for about 5%. Sequenced sample: PBMCs or T cells enriched from blood (not recorded which). These TCRs come from a woman aged 40 to 50 with acute COVID-19.

J is TRBJ1-2 and V is TRBV7-9, with D possibly matching TRBD1 (6 bases). The CDR3 spans 13 residues. Trimming took 6 bases from V and 6 from J, leaving 14 bases between them. From germline, CDR1 is SEHNR and CDR2 FQNEAQ (reference sequence). Here the CDR3 reads CASSLGTYDGYTF. The DNA for the CDR3 is TGTGCCAGCAGTCTCGGGACATACGATGGCTACACCTTC.

V usage is TRBV2 and J usage is TRBJ1-1; 9 bases match TRBD1. Germline CDR1 SNHLY, CDR2 FYNNEI. Unmatched junction bases numbered 7, after V lost 4 bases and J lost 4 bases. The CDR3 is 15 amino acids. The CDR3 bases are TGTGCCAGCAGTGCCGTACAGGGGGCGAGCACTGAAGCTTTCTTT. Translating it yields CASSAVQGASTEAFF.

This clone was picked up one time. An end of the junction does not agree with germline; a read error may underlie this. The CDR3 DNA is TGTGCTAGCAGCTCCGGGACAGGGGGTTCAGAGACCCAGTACTTC. Translation: CASSSGTGGSETQYF. V gene TRBV7-7 combines with J gene TRBJ2-5, with 11 bases fitting TRBD1. Germline CDR1 and CDR2: SSHAT and FNYEAQ (reference sequence). The CDR3 totals 15 residues.

The chain employs TRBV7-6 and TRBJ2-5, with a possible D match to TRBD2 (6 bases). The ends were cut back, 5 bases at V and 2 bases at J, with 24 bases in the middle. Germline CDR1 SGHVS, CDR2 FNYEAQ. The CDR3 sequence is 18 residues long. In DNA, the CDR3 is TGTGCCAGCAGCCAAAGGGTTATTGGGAGGCAGGTTCAAGAGACCCAGTACTTC. Its protein is CASSQRVIGRQVQETQYF.

This rearrangement joins TRBV6-4 to TRBJ2-1; 9 bases line up with TRBD2. Germline CDR1 and CDR2: MRHNA and SNTAGT. The CDR3 is 14 residues long. V trimming: 0 bases; J trimming: 7 bases; junction bases outside the gene matches: 1. The CDR3 here is CASSDSAGGNEQFF. CDR3 coding DNA: TGTGCCAGCAGTGACTCAGCGGGAGGAAATGAGCAGTTCTTC.

For this clone: This specimen includes other DNA sequences encoding the same CDR3. The chain is built from TRBV18 and TRBJ1-1, with D possibly TRBD1 on 5 matching bases. Trimming removed 3 bases from V and 1 base from J, with 6 bases in between. The CDR3 contains 13 residues. Per germline, CDR1 KGHSH and CDR2 LQKENI. This chain's CDR3 is CASSPGGNTEAFF. DNA of the CDR3: TGTGCCAGCTCACCGGGGGGGAACACTGAAGCTTTCTTT.

The V call is TRBV6-5, the J call TRBJ1-2, with D maybe TRBD1 (5 bases). V dropped 0 bases and J dropped 4 bases, with 12 bases sitting between them. This CDR3 is built from 15 residues. The germline CDR1 and CDR2 sequences are MNHEY and SVGAGI. CDR3 in DNA: TGTGCCAGCAGTTACTCGGGGGGTAACGGCTATGGCTACACCTTC. Translating it yields CASSYSGGNGYGYTF.

This sequence joins TRBV9 and TRBJ2-2; TRBD2 agrees at 7 bases. Trimming at V came to 3 bases and at J to 1 base, leaving 3 bases not matched to a gene. The CDR3 length is 15 residues. CDR1 is SGDLS, CDR2 YYNGEE, per germline. The CDR3 coding sequence is TGTGCCAGCAGCGCGGAGCGGGGGAACACCGGGGAGCTGTTTTTT. Its protein product is CASSAERGNTGELFF.

The CDR3, as DNA: TGTGCCAGCAGCCTAAGACAGGGCGGGACGAATGAGCAGTTCTTC. This translates into CASSLRQGGTNEQFF. The chain carries TRBV5-4 and TRBJ2-1, with D tentatively TRBD1 (7 bases). CDR3 length: 15 residues. CDR1 is SGHNT, CDR2 YYREEE, per germline (reference sequence). The V end lost 4 bases, the J end lost 7 bases, and 18 bases lay between the germline ends.

This clone has only a few counts. The chain joins TRBV5-1 to TRBJ1-1; TRBD1 is a possible D gene (6 bases). The CDR3 length is 14 residues. The germline gives CDR1 SGHRS, CDR2 YFSETQ. Between the trimmed V and J ends, which lost 4 bases and 1 base, there was a span of 11 bases. The CDR3 coding sequence is TGCGCCAGCAGCGAAGGGGGAGCGAACACTGAAGCTTTCTTT. Its translation: CASSEGGANTEAFF.

V and J are TRBV2 and TRBJ1-2; 7 bases map to TRBD1. The germline V gene has CDR1 SNHLY and CDR2 FYNNEI. The trim removed 5 bases at V and 5 bases at J, leaving 5 bases unmatched. The CDR3 runs to 13 residues. As DNA, the CDR3 is TGTGCCAGCAGTCAGGGGGATAATTATGGCTACACCTTC. Protein sequence: CASSQGDNYGYTF.

This clone was detected only once. The chain joins TRBV5-4 to TRBJ2-5; 9 bases agree with TRBD2. Unmatched junction bases numbered 6, after V lost 1 base and J lost 5 bases. Germline V gene lookup returns CDR1 SGHNT and CDR2 YYREEE (reference sequence). The CDR3 totals 15 residues. The CDR3 sequence: CASSLRLAEGETQYF. DNA for the CDR3: TGTGCCAGCAGCTTGCGACTAGCGGAAGGGGAGACCCAGTACTTC.

The chain links TRBV4-1 to TRBJ2-5, with TRBD1 identical over 9 bases. V shed 1 base and J 4 bases; nucleotides not matched to a gene: 4. CDR3 size: 15 residues. The germline gives CDR1 MGHRA, CDR2 YSYEKL. For the CDR3, the DNA is TGCGCCAGCAGCCAAGTAACAGGGGGCTTAGAGACCCAGTACTTC. Translated: CASSQVTGGLETQYF.

The chain recombines TRBV11-2 with TRBJ2-5; the match to TRBD2 covers 8 bases. Trimming took 0 bases from V and 4 from J; bases not matched to a gene: 4. The CDR3 consists of 15 residues. CDR1 and CDR2 from the germline V gene are SGHAT and FQNNGV. This CDR3 is CASSLDRLAGETQYF. The CDR3 bases are TGTGCCAGCAGCTTAGATCGGCTAGCGGGAGAGACCCAGTACTTC.

This chain connects TRBV5-1 to TRBJ1-1; D gene ambiguous. V shed 4 bases and J shed 0 bases, with 16 bases lying between them. The CDR3 is 16 residues long. The germline CDR1 and CDR2 sequences are SGHRS and YFSETQ. CDR3 sequence: CASSPASGHMNTEAFF. DNA for the CDR3: TGCGCCAGCAGCCCCGCTAGCGGTCATATGAACACTGAAGCTTTCTTT.

The V and J genes are TRBV21-1 and TRBJ1-2; TRBD1 reflects the table's D call only, with no check against the DNA. TRBV21-1 constitutes a pseudogene. The CDR3 has 13 amino acids. DNA for the CDR3: TGTGCCAGCAGCAAAGGGGGCTACTATGGCTACACCTTC. Its translation is CASSKGGYYGYTF.

The chain combines TRBV10-2 with TRBJ2-3, with 12 bases identical to TRBD2. The CDR3 contains 16 residues. Germline values: CDR1 WSHSY, CDR2 SAAADI. The ends lost 6 bases at V and 4 bases at J; junction bases unmatched: 8. The CDR3 region is CASRGLAGKQADTQYF. CDR3 nucleotides: TGCGCCAGCAGAGGACTAGCGGGAAAACAAGCAGATACGCAGTATTTT.

The chain joins TRBV5-1 to TRBJ1-2; D may be TRBD1 (5 bases). Germline-derived CDR1 and CDR2 are SGHRS and YFSETQ. The CDR3 runs 15 residues. The ends were cut back, 1 base at V and 2 bases at J, with 12 bases in the middle. CDR3 in DNA: TGCGCCAGCAGCTTGACCGGGGGAGGGAACTATGGCTACACCTTC. Amino acids: CASSLTGGGNYGYTF.

This chain connects TRBV19 to TRBJ2-7; 11 nucleotides line up with TRBD2. The J segment lost 6 bases and the V segment lost 5 bases, leaving 6 bases of the junction unmatched. This CDR3 comprises 14 residues. CDR1 and CDR2 from the germline V gene are LNHDA and SQIVND (reference sequence). The CDR3 sequence: CASSVTSGSSEQYV. The CDR3 DNA sequence: TGTGCCAGTAGTGTAACTAGCGGGAGCAGCGAGCAGTACGTC.

The chain couples TRBV27 to TRBJ2-2; D is uncertain. CDR3 length: 12 residues. V was shortened by 8 bases and J by 7 bases, with 11 bases between the two germline ends. Germline CDR1 and CDR2: MNHEY and SMNVEV (reference sequence). CDR3 loop: CASGPLGGELFF. The CDR3, as DNA: TGTGCCAGCGGGCCCCTTGGCGGGGAGCTGTTTTTT.

V and J are TRBV5-1 and TRBJ2-1, with TRBD2 matching 9 bases. The junction had 11 bases not matched to a gene; V was cut back by 3 bases and J by 7 bases. The CDR3 loop spans 16 amino acids. Germline V gene lookup returns CDR1 SGHRS and CDR2 YFSETQ. The CDR3 DNA reads TGCGCCAGCAGCTGGGCTATAGCGGGAGTAGCAAATGAGCAGTTCTTC. It encodes CASSWAIAGVANEQFF.

This chain joins TRBV19 and TRBJ1-1, with D unresolved. Germline CDR1 LNHDA, CDR2 SQIVND (reference sequence). The CDR3 totals 13 residues. Trimming took off 4 bases at V and 2 bases at J, with 8 bases between the two ends. The CDR3 nucleotides read TGTGCCAGTAGTACGGGTATCAACACTGAAGCTTTCTTT. Its protein is CASSTGINTEAFF.

Remarks on this clone: The same CDR3 can be traced to other DNA sequences in this sample. The CDR3 here is CASSLEGTSAYNEQFF. The CDR3, as DNA: TGTGCCAGCAGCTTAGAAGGGACTAGTGCCTACAATGAGCAGTTCTTC. The chain carries TRBV11-3 and TRBJ2-1, with TRBD2 matching over 8 bases. This CDR3 has 16 residues. CDR1 is SGHNT, CDR2 YENEEA, per germline. V was pared by 0 bases and J by 2 bases, with 3 bases of the junction left unmatched.

This clone was seen repeatedly, ten times or more. The chain uses TRBV7-8 and TRBJ2-7, with D tentatively TRBD1 (5 bases). V was pared by 5 bases and J by 0 bases, with 8 bases between. The CDR3 totals 13 residues. Germline CDR1 is SGHVS and CDR2 is FQNEAQ. CDR3 protein: CASSRDSSYEQYF. DNA for the CDR3: TGTGCCAGCAGCCGAGACAGCTCCTACGAGCAGTACTTC.

The chain carries TRBV2 and TRBJ1-1; tentative D call: TRBD1 (6 bases). The CDR3 contains 14 residues. CDR1 and CDR2 from the germline V gene are SNHLY and FYNNEI. Trimming cost V 5 bases and J 4 bases, with 14 bases left between them. The CDR3 sequence is CASSLRGGSTEAFF. CDR3 DNA: TGTGCCAGCAGTCTGAGGGGGGGGAGCACTGAAGCTTTCTTT.

The genes are TRBV30 and TRBJ1-4; TRBD1 matches at 9 bases. Germline V gives CDR1 GTSNPN, CDR2 SVGIG (reference sequence). There are 13 residues in the CDR3. Trimming took 2 bases from V and 8 from J; bases not matched to a gene: 3. The DNA of the CDR3 is TGTGCCTGGAGTACCGGGACAGGGGAAAAACTGTTTTTT. Its translation: CAWSTGTGEKLFF.